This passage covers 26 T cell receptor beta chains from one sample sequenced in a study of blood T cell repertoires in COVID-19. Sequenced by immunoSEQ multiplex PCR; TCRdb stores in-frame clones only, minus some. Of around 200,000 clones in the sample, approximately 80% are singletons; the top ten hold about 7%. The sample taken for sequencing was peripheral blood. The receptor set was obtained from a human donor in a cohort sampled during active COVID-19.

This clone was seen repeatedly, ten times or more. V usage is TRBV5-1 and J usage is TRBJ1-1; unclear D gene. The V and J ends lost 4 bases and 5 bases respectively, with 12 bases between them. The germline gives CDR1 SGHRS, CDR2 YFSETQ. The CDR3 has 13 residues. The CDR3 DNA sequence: TGCGCCAGCAGCCGTGAGGGTGAAACTGAAGCTTTCTTT. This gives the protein CASSREGETEAFF.

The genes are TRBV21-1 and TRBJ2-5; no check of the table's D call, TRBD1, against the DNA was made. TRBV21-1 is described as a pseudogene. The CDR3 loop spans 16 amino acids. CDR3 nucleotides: TGTGCCAGCAGCAGACAAACAGGGGGCAGAGGAGAGACCCAGTACTTC. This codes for CASSRQTGGRGETQYF.

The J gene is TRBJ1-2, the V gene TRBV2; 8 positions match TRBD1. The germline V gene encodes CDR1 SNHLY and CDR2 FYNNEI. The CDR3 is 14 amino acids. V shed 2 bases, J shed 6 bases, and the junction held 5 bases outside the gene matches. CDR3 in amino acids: CASSEFVTGDGYTF. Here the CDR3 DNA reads TGTGCCAGCAGTGAATTCGTGACAGGGGATGGCTACACCTTC.

The CDR3 sequence: CASSPRTGGSGANVLTF. The CDR3 DNA reads TGCGCCAGCAGCCCGAGGACAGGGGGCTCTGGGGCCAACGTCCTGACTTTC. V and J are TRBV5-1 and TRBJ2-6, with 10 bases that match TRBD1. The CDR3 loop spans 17 amino acids. Per the germline V gene, CDR1 is SGHRS and CDR2 is YFSETQ. The junction had 4 bases not matched to a gene; V was cut back by 4 bases and J by 0 bases.

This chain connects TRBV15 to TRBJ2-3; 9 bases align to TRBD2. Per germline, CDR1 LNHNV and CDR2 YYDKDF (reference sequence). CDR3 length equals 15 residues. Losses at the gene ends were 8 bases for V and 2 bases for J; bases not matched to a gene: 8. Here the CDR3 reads CATQLAGGLTDTQYF. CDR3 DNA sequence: TGTGCCACCCAGCTGGCGGGGGGGCTCACAGATACGCAGTATTTT.

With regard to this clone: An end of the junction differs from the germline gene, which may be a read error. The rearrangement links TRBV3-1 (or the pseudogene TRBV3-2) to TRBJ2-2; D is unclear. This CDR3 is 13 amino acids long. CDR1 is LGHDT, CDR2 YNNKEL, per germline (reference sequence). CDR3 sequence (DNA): TGTGCCAGCAGGTTCACTAACACCAGGGAGCTGTTTTTT. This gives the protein CASRFTNTRELFF.

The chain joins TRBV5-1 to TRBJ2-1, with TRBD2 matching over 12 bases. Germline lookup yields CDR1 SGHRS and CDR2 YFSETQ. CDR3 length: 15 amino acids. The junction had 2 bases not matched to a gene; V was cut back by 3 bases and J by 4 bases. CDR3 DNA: TGCGCCAGCAGCTCTAGCGGGGGGGTATACAATGAGCAGTTCTTC. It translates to CASSSSGGVYNEQFF.

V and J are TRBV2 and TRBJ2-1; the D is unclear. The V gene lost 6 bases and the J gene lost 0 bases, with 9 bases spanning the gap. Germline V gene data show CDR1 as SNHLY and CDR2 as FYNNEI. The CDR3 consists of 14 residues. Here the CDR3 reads CASRLFSSYNEQFF. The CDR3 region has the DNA TGTGCCAGCAGGTTATTTAGCTCCTACAATGAGCAGTTCTTC.

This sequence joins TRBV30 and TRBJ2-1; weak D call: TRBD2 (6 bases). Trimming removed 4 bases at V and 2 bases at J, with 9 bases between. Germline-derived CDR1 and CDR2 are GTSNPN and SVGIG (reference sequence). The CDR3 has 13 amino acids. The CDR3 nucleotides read TGTGCCTGGAACGGGGGAGCCTACAATGAGCAGTTCTTC. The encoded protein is CAWNGGAYNEQFF.

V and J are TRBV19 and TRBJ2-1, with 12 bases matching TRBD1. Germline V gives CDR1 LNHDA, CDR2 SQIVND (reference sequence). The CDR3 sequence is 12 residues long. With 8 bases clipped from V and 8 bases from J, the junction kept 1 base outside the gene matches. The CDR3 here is CASGTGGYEQFF. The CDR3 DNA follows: TGTGCCAGTGGGACAGGGGGCTATGAGCAGTTCTTC.

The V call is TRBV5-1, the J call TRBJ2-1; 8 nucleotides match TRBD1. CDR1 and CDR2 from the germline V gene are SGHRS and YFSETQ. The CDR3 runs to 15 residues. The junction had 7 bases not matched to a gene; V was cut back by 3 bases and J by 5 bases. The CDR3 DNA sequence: TGCGCCAGCAGCTCCGGGACAGGATCGGACAATGAGCAGTTCTTC. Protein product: CASSSGTGSDNEQFF.

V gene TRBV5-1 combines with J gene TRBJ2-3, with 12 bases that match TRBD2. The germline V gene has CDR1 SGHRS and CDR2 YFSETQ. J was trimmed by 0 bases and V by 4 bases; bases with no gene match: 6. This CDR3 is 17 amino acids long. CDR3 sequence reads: CASSLGLAGASTDTQYF. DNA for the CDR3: TGCGCCAGCAGCCTGGGACTAGCGGGCGCTAGCACAGATACGCAGTATTTT.

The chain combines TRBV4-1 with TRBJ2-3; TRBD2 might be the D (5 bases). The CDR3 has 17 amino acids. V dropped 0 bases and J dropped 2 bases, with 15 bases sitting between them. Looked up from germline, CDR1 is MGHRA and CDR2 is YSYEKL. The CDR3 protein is CASSQDKSSPPTDTQYF. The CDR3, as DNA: TGCGCCAGCAGCCAAGATAAGTCTAGCCCGCCCACAGATACGCAGTATTTT.

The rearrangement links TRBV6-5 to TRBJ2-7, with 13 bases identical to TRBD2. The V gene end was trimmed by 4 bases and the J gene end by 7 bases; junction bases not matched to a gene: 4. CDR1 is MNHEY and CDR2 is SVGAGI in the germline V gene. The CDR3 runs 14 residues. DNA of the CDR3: TGTGCCAGCAGTTTCACTAGCGGGGGGGCGGAGCAGTACTTC. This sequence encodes CASSFTSGGAEQYF.

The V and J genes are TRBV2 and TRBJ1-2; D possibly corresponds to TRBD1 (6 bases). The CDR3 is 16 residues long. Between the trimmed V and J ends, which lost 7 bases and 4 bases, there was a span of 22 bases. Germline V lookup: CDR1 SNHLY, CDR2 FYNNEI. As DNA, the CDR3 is TGTGCCAGCACCGAGGAGAGGCAGGGGTCTCGCTATGGCTACACCTTC. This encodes CASTEERQGSRYGYTF.

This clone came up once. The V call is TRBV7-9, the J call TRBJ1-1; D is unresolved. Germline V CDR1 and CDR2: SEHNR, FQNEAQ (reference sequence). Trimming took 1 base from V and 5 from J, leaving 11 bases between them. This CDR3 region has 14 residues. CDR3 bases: TGTGCCAGCAGCTTAGAGCGGGTGGGGACTGAAGCTTTCTTT. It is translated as CASSLERVGTEAFF.

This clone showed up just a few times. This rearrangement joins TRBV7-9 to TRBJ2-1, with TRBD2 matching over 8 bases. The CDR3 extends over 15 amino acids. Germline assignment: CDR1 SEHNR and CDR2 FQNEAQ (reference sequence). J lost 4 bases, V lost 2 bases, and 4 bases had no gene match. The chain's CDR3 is CASSLTAGDYNEQFF. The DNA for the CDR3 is TGTGCCAGCAGCTTAACAGCGGGGGATTACAATGAGCAGTTCTTC. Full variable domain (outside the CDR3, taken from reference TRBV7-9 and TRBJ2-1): DTGVSQNPRHKITKRGQNVTFRCDPISEHNRLYWYRQTLGQGPEFLTYFQNEAQLEKSRLLSDRFSAERPKGSFSTLEIQRTEQGDSAMYLCASSLTAGDYNEQFFGPGTRLTVL.

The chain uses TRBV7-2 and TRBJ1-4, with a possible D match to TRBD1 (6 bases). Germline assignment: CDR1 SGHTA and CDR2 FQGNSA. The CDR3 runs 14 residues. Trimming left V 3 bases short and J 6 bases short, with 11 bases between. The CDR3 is CASSFKGDDEKLFF. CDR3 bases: TGTGCCAGCAGCTTTAAGGGGGATGATGAAAAACTGTTTTTT.

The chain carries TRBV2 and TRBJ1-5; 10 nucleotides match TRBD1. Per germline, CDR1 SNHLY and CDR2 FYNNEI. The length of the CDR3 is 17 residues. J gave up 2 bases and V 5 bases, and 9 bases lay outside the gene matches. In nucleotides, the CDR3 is TGTGCCAGCAGTCCCGGACAGGGGGGTAGAGGCAATCAGCCCCAGCATTTT. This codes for CASSPGQGGRGNQPQHF.

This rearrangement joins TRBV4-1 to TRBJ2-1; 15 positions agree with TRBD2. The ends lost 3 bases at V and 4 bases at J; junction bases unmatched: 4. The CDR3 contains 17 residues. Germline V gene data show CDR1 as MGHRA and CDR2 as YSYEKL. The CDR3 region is CASSQGLAGGLYNEQFF. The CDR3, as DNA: TGCGCCAGCAGCCAGGGACTAGCGGGGGGACTATACAATGAGCAGTTCTTC.

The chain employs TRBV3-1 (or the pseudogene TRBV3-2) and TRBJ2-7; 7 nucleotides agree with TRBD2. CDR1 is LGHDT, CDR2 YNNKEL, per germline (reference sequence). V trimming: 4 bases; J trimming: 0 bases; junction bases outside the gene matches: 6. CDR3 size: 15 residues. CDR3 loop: CASSPSGLHSYEQYF. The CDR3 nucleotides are TGTGCCAGCAGCCCATCGGGACTACACTCCTACGAGCAGTACTTC.

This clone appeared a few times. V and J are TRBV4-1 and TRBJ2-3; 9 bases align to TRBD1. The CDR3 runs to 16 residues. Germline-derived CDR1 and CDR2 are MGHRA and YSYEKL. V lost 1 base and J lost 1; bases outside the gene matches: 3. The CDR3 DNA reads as TGCGCCAGCAGCCAAGTGCGGACAGGGGGCACAGATACGCAGTATTTT. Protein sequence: CASSQVRTGGTDTQYF.

CDR3 DNA sequence: TGTGCCAGCAGTTACCTCGACAGGGGAGATACGCAGTATTTT. Translating gives CASSYLDRGDTQYF. The chain employs TRBV6-5 and TRBJ2-3; 8 nucleotides match TRBD1. V shed 2 bases, J shed 5 bases, and the junction held 3 bases outside the gene matches. The CDR3 loop spans 14 amino acids. The germline gives CDR1 MNHEY, CDR2 SVGAGI.

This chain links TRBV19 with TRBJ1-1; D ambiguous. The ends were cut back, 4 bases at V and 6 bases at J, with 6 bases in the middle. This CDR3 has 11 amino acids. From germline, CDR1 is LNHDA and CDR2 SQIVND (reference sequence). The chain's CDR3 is CASSTPAEAFF. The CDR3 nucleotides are TGTGCCAGTAGTACCCCGGCTGAAGCTTTCTTT.

CDR3 nucleotides: TGTGCCAGCAGCGCAGGCCCGGACATCACCTACGAGCAGTACTTC. Translation: CASSAGPDITYEQYF. The chain joins TRBV3-1 (or the pseudogene TRBV3-2) to TRBJ2-7; D is perhaps TRBD1 (5 bases). The CDR3 length is 15 residues. Germline CDR1 LGHDT, CDR2 YNNKEL (reference sequence). Trimming pared 5 bases from V and 2 bases from J, leaving 16 bases between.

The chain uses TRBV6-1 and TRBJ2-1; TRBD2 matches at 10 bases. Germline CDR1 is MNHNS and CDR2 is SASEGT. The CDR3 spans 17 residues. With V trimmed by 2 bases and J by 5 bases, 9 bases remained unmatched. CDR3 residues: CASSEWGSGGTNNEQFF. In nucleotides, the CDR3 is TGTGCCAGCAGTGAATGGGGTAGCGGGGGGACTAACAATGAGCAGTTCTTC.